The 25 T cell receptor beta chains below all came from one sample that was sequenced in a study of technical replicates of blood from several donors. Sequenced by immunoSEQ multiplex PCR; TCRdb stores in-frame clones only, minus some. The sample lists some 74,000 clones, approximately 90% occurring once. Input material: T cells isolated from PBMCs. Receptors were obtained from a human donor in good health.

The gene calls are TRBV11-2 and TRBJ1-5, with a possible D match to TRBD1 (5 bases). The CDR3 consists of 17 residues. V lost 5 bases, J lost 4 bases, and 21 bases lay in between. The germline CDR1 and CDR2 sequences are SGHAT and FQNNGV. Here the CDR3 DNA reads TGTGCCAGCAGCCTGTCCCCCCTCGGGGGAAGGAATCAGCCCCAGCATTTT. The encoded protein is CASSLSPLGGRNQPQHF.

The chain uses TRBV28 and TRBJ2-1, with 7 bases matching TRBD2. The CDR3 is made up of 15 amino acids. Germline V gives CDR1 MDHEN, CDR2 SYDVKM. V shed 4 bases, J shed 8 bases, and the junction held 11 bases outside the gene matches. CDR3 coding DNA: TGTGCCAGCAGTTCCTGGGGAGGGAGGGTTGATGAGCAGTTCTTC. It is translated as CASSSWGGRVDEQFF.

The rearrangement links TRBV19 to TRBJ1-3; D may be TRBD1 (5 bases). This CDR3 contains 12 residues. CDR1 and CDR2 from the germline V gene are LNHDA and SQIVND (reference sequence). V gave up 6 bases and J gave up 3 bases, with 6 bases separating them. CDR3 region: CASSRVGNTIYF. The CDR3 DNA reads TGTGCCAGTAGCAGGGTTGGAAACACCATATATTTT.

This chain joins TRBV6-1 and TRBJ1-1; the match to TRBD1 covers 7 bases. Losses at the gene ends were 5 bases for V and 6 bases for J; bases not matched to a gene: 12. This CDR3 has 15 amino acids. Per the germline V gene, CDR1 is MNHNS and CDR2 is SASEGT. The CDR3 protein is CASSPKTGLTPEAFF. The CDR3 bases are TGTGCCAGCAGTCCTAAGACAGGGTTGACGCCTGAAGCTTTCTTT.

The chain joins TRBV2 to TRBJ2-5, with D unresolved. V lost 1 base and J 2 bases, leaving 8 bases between the germline ends. CDR1 is SNHLY, CDR2 FYNNEI, per germline. The CDR3 is 14 amino acids. The CDR3 bases are TGTGCCAGCAGTGAAGGCAGGATACAAGAGACCCAGTACTTC. As protein: CASSEGRIQETQYF.

This sequence joins TRBV10-1 and TRBJ2-1; maybe TRBD1 (6 bases). V lost 9 bases and J lost 4, with 13 bases in between. Germline loops: CDR1 WNHNN, CDR2 SYGVQD (reference sequence). The CDR3 spans 13 residues. Here the CDR3 DNA reads TGCGCCAGTAACCGGGACATATACAATGAGCAGTTCTTC. It specifies CASNRDIYNEQFF.

The V and J genes are TRBV6-5 and TRBJ2-3, with a weak D call TRBD1 (6 bases). This CDR3 has 16 residues. Germline V gene data show CDR1 as MNHEY and CDR2 as SVGAGI. V lost 0 bases, J lost 4 bases, and 14 bases lay in between. CDR3 protein: CASSYSGAGGSDTQYF. CDR3 nucleotide sequence: TGTGCCAGCAGTTACTCGGGGGCGGGTGGATCAGATACGCAGTATTTT.

This chain uses TRBV27 with TRBJ1-1, with D possibly TRBD1 on 5 matching bases. Trimming stripped 2 bases from V and 3 bases from J, with 10 bases between. This CDR3 is built from 14 residues. Germline values: CDR1 MNHEY, CDR2 SMNVEV (reference sequence). The CDR3 coding sequence is TGTGCCAGCAGTTTAGGGGGGAGTTACACTGAAGCTTTCTTT. Amino acids: CASSLGGSYTEAFF.

The genes are TRBV5-1 and TRBJ1-5; D might be TRBD1 (5 bases). The CDR3 loop spans 12 amino acids. Germline assignment: CDR1 SGHRS and CDR2 YFSETQ. V lost 4 bases and J 6 bases, leaving 8 bases between the germline ends. CDR3: CASSRDSQPQHF. CDR3 nucleotide sequence: TGCGCCAGCAGCCGTGACAGTCAGCCCCAGCATTTT.

The chain employs TRBV27 and TRBJ2-1; no definite D call. The CDR3 is 14 amino acids. V was clipped by 4 bases and J by 9 bases, with 16 bases between them. Germline V gene data show CDR1 as MNHEY and CDR2 as SMNVEV (reference sequence). The CDR3 coding sequence is TGTGCCAGCAGTTATCTAGGCTCCTTCGGTGAGCAGTTCTTC. As protein: CASSYLGSFGEQFF.

This clone was seen once. This chain links TRBV19 with TRBJ2-7; 8 bases fit TRBD2. Per germline, CDR1 LNHDA and CDR2 SQIVND (reference sequence). V lost 5 bases, J lost 3 bases, and 6 bases stayed unmatched. The CDR3 extends over 14 amino acids. The CDR3 bases are TGTGCCAGTAGTTTCGGTAGCGGGGTCTACGAGCAGTACTTC. Amino acid sequence: CASSFGSGVYEQYF.

The gene calls are TRBV5-1 and TRBJ2-2; the D gene is possibly TRBD2 (5 bases). Germline V gene data show CDR1 as SGHRS and CDR2 as YFSETQ. Trimming stripped 7 bases from V and 4 bases from J, with 14 bases between. The CDR3 is 14 residues long. The CDR3 region has the DNA TGCGCCAGCTCCCCCGTTCGGGGCACCGGGGAGCTGTTTTTT. Protein product: CASSPVRGTGELFF.

The rearrangement links TRBV11-2 to TRBJ2-2; 9 bases agree with TRBD1. From germline, CDR1 is SGHAT and CDR2 FQNNGV. The CDR3 loop spans 14 amino acids. Trimming took 5 bases from V and 5 from J; bases not matched to a gene: 3. The CDR3 is CASSPDRGTGELFF. CDR3 DNA: TGTGCCAGCAGCCCTGACAGGGGGACCGGGGAGCTGTTTTTT.

V is TRBV12-2 and J is TRBJ2-6; the D call in the table, TRBD1, was not verified against the DNA. TRBV12-2 is classified as a pseudogene. This CDR3 region has 17 residues. The CDR3 DNA sequence: TGTGCAAGTCGCCAAATTTCTCAGATGTCTGGGGCCAACGTCCTGACTTTC. It is translated as CASRQISQMSGANVLTF.

In its sample, this clone was seen a few times. This sequence joins TRBV5-1 and TRBJ1-1; D uncertain. CDR1 and CDR2 (germline): SGHRS, YFSETQ. This CDR3 comprises 11 residues. Trimming pared 5 bases from V and 6 bases from J, leaving 8 bases between. CDR3 in DNA: TGCGCCAGCAGAAGTTCGGCTGAAGCTTTCTTT. Protein sequence: CASRSSAEAFF.

This clone was seen more than once but under ten times. The chain carries TRBV20-1 and TRBJ1-1; D call uncertain. Germline CDR1 and CDR2: DFQATT and SNEGSKA (reference sequence). CDR3 length: 9 residues. V lost 1 base and J lost 10, with 4 bases in between. The CDR3 nucleotides read TGCAGTGCTAGAGGAGGAGCTTTCTTT. Translated, it gives CSARGGAFF.

This chain joins TRBV7-2 and TRBJ2-7, with 10 bases that match TRBD1. The CDR3 totals 14 residues. Germline CDR1 is SGHTA and CDR2 is FQGNSA. With 3 bases clipped from V and 2 bases from J, the junction kept 1 base outside the gene matches. The CDR3 sequence: CASSLGQGTYEQYF. DNA of the CDR3: TGTGCCAGCAGCTTGGGACAGGGGACCTACGAGCAGTACTTC.

The chain couples TRBV7-9 to TRBJ2-1; TRBD2 aligns across 12 bases. Germline assignment: CDR1 SEHNR and CDR2 FQNEAQ (reference sequence). V lost 4 bases and J lost 7; bases outside the gene matches: 8. CDR3 length equals 16 residues. The CDR3 nucleotides read TGTGCCAGCAGCTCCCCGGGACTAGCGGGTTTTAATGAGCAGTTCTTC. This codes for CASSSPGLAGFNEQFF.

CDR3: CASSRAKGHTNEKLFF. The DNA of the CDR3 is TGTGCCAGCTCAAGAGCGAAGGGACATACTAATGAAAAACTGTTTTTT. The V and J genes are TRBV18 and TRBJ1-4; D perhaps matches TRBD1 (6 bases). The germline V and J ends were trimmed by 5 bases and 2 bases, with 15 bases remaining between them. The CDR3 is 16 amino acids. Germline CDR1 and CDR2: KGHSH and LQKENI. The variable domain in full, completed from reference TRBV18 and TRBJ1-4, reads NAGVMQNPRHLVRRRGQEARLRCSPMKGHSHVYWYRQLPEEGLKFMVYLQKENIIDESGMPKERFSAEFPKEGPSILRIQQVVRGDSAAYFCASSRAKGHTNEKLFFGSGTQLSVL.

This sequence joins TRBV30 and TRBJ2-1; TRBD2 might be the D (7 bases). This CDR3 comprises 15 residues. Trimming stripped 0 bases from V and 4 bases from J, with 13 bases between. In germline, CDR1 is GTSNPN, CDR2 SVGIG (reference sequence). The CDR3 protein is CAWSVRGALYNEQFF. The CDR3 DNA is TGTGCCTGGAGTGTACGGGGGGCCCTTTACAATGAGCAGTTCTTC.

The chain couples TRBV5-6 to TRBJ2-1; tentatively, D is TRBD2 (5 bases). CDR1 is SGHDT and CDR2 is YYEEEE in the germline V gene. The CDR3 extends over 14 amino acids. Trimming took off 4 bases at V and 4 bases at J, with 12 bases between the two ends. The CDR3 sequence: CASSPEDFYNEQFF. The CDR3 bases are TGTGCCAGCAGCCCGGAGGACTTTTACAATGAGCAGTTCTTC.

V usage is TRBV19 and J usage is TRBJ2-3, with D perhaps TRBD2 (6 bases). Germline CDR1 is LNHDA and CDR2 is SQIVND (reference sequence). The CDR3 totals 15 residues. V was trimmed by 4 bases and J by 6 bases, leaving 17 bases between them. The CDR3 nucleotides read TGTGCCAGTAGTAGGGGGGACTTTGACGACGATACGCAGTATTTT. Translated, it gives CASSRGDFDDDTQYF.

This chain connects TRBV7-9 to TRBJ2-5; no clear D gene. The CDR3 has 14 amino acids. Trimming pared 1 base from V and 8 bases from J, leaving 14 bases between. Germline assignment: CDR1 SEHNR and CDR2 FQNEAQ (reference sequence). CDR3 DNA sequence: TGTGCCAGCAGCTTAGACGGTAGTCTAAACACCCAGTACTTC. This sequence encodes CASSLDGSLNTQYF.

The chain has TRBV19 and TRBJ1-4; 9 bases agree with TRBD1. CDR3 size: 17 residues. Germline V gene lookup returns CDR1 LNHDA and CDR2 SQIVND (reference sequence). Unmatched junction bases numbered 12, after V lost 5 bases and J lost 5 bases. Here the CDR3 reads CASSSYGQGLINEKLFF. Written as DNA, the CDR3 is TGTGCCAGTAGTTCCTACGGACAGGGGTTGATCAATGAAAAACTGTTTTTT. Full variable domain (remainder filled in from reference TRBV19 and TRBJ1-4): DGGITQSPKYLFRKEGQNVTLSCEQNLNHDAMYWYRQDPGQGLRLIYYSQIVNDFQKGDIAEGYSVSREKKESFPLTVTSAQKNPTAFYLCASSSYGQGLINEKLFFGSGTQLSVL.

This chain links TRBV4-1 with TRBJ1-4; D uncertain. This CDR3 is 15 amino acids long. Germline-derived CDR1 and CDR2 are MGHRA and YSYEKL. The V end was cut by 1 base, the J end by 6 bases, with 12 bases between. CDR3 coding DNA: TGCGCCAGCAGCCAAGGCGGGGTGGGATATGAAAAACTGTTTTTT. Translation: CASSQGGVGYEKLFF.